This TCR beta chain is drawn from a study of control samples from healthy donors and cancer patients. Germline lookup yields CDR1 MDHEN and CDR2 SYDVKM. The V gene end was trimmed by 4 bases and the J gene end by 2 bases; junction bases not matched to a gene: 8. The CDR3 covers 18 residues. Using immunoSEQ multiplex PCR, the repertoire was profiled, and TCRdb retains in-frame clones only, with some absent. Here the sample spans 160,000 or so clones, about 94% being singletons. The rearrangement joins TRBV28 to TRBJ2-1, with 13 nucleotides matching TRBD2. Sequencing input: blood. The origin of this receptor is a man aged 50 to 60 in good health. This CDR3 reads CASSSGTSGEVAYNEQFF. The CDR3 DNA is TGTGCCAGCAGTTCCGGGACTAGCGGGGAGGTGGCCTACAATGAGCAGTTCTTC.